The T cell receptor beta chain described here comes from a study of CD4 T cells in relation to SARS-CoV-2 and coronaviruses. Study-wide points: Culture-expanded clones reflect memory recall rather than primary priming during culture.

As concerns this clone: Antigen specificity is unknown.

Produced via immunoSEQ multiplex PCR; TCRdb's table is partial and in-frame only. The repertoire consists of around 54,000 clones, with approximately 90% occurring once and the leading ten covering roughly 0.37%. There are 14 residues in the CDR3. CDR1 and CDR2 from the germline V gene are SGHTA and FQGTGA. The V and J ends lost 6 bases and 0 bases respectively, with 10 bases between them. This receptor was identified in an adult with COVID-19. Sequencing used naive CD4+ T cells from PBMCs. Subset noted: naive CD4+ T cells isolated by negative enrichment. This sequence joins TRBV7-3 and TRBJ2-3, with D possibly TRBD1 on 5 matching bases. CDR3 sequence: CASREGVSTDTQYF. The CDR3, as DNA: TGTGCCAGCAGAGAAGGGGTTAGCACAGATACGCAGTATTTT. The full variable domain, in which reference TRBV7-3 and TRBJ2-3 provide the parts outside the CDR3, is GAGVSQTPSNKVTEKGKYVELRCDPISGHTALYWYRQSLGQGPEFLIYFQGTGAADDSGLPNDRFFAVRPEGSVSTLKIQRTERGDSAVYLCASREGVSTDTQYFGPGTRLTVL.